The entry below describes one T cell receptor beta chain. Its antigen is as yet unknown. Germline-derived CDR1 and CDR2 are MGHDK and SYGVNS. V was clipped by 7 bases and J by 1 base, with 19 bases between them. The CDR3 covers 16 residues. This sample is part of a study of cytomegalovirus exposure and HLA in healthy donors. Findings and limits, study-wide: Later analysis suggested links between common viral pathogens and several top significant clusters. Three of the chains that were CMV-associated were confirmed in vitro to be specific for CMV antigens. Follow-up analysis later connected one missense variant in DCLRE1C with trimming of TCR beta V- and J-genes.

Primers: 60 Vbeta forward and 13 Jbeta reverse. Sequencing used immunoSEQ multiplex PCR; TCRdb keeps in-frame clones, though not all of them. The sample lists 150,000 to 200,000 clones, more than 80% occurring once. The sample consisted of PBMCs. This chain joins TRBV25-1 and TRBJ1-1; D might be TRBD1 (6 bases). The receptor comes from a boy between 10 and 17 years old in good health and CMV-seronegative. CDR3: CASTQATGRGNTEAFF. The CDR3 DNA reads TGTGCCAGCACCCAAGCCACAGGCAGGGGGAACACTGAAGCTTTCTTT.